The 14 T cell receptor beta chains below were found in one sample sequenced in a study of T cell responses to AZD1222 COVID-19 vaccine. Clones were read by immunoSEQ multiplex PCR, and TCRdb kept only the in-frame ones, dropping some. The repertoire holds approximately 150,000 clones, with 85% to 95% as singletons. The sequences come from peripheral blood, collected 28 days after the second AZD1222 dose. Every receptor here comes from an adult who received the AZD1222 COVID-19 vaccine.

V is TRBV7-9 and J is TRBJ1-1; no clear D. The germline V and J ends were trimmed by 1 base and 11 bases, with 11 bases remaining between them. Germline V gene data show CDR1 as SEHNR and CDR2 as FQNEAQ (reference sequence). The CDR3 is 12 amino acids. CDR3 DNA sequence: TGTGCCAGCAGCTTAGGAATGGGAGGGGCTTTCTTT. Its protein is CASSLGMGGAFF.

The chain links TRBV11-2 to TRBJ2-1, with D unresolved. The germline V and J ends were trimmed by 7 bases and 5 bases, with 15 bases remaining between them. CDR1 and CDR2 (germline): SGHAT, FQNNGV. The CDR3 runs 14 residues. The CDR3 sequence: CASTLSGVDNEQFF. The CDR3, as DNA: TGTGCCAGCACCCTGAGTGGAGTCGACAATGAGCAGTTCTTC.

This chain joins TRBV7-3 and TRBJ2-1, with TRBD1 matching over 10 bases. The germline V gene has CDR1 SGHTA and CDR2 FQGTGA. V lost 5 bases and J lost 2; bases outside the gene matches: 6. The CDR3 runs to 16 residues. As DNA, the CDR3 is TGTGCCAGCAGCCCCTCGGGGACAGGGGCCTACAATGAGCAGTTCTTC. Amino acid sequence: CASSPSGTGAYNEQFF.

This clone has only one observation. The V and J genes are TRBV3-1 (or the pseudogene TRBV3-2) and TRBJ2-1, with 7 positions matching TRBD2. Germline CDR1 and CDR2: LGHDT and YNNKEL (reference sequence). V dropped 1 base and J dropped 0; count of bases not matched to a gene: 9. The CDR3 is made up of 18 amino acids. CDR3 residues: CASSQVSGGGPSYNEQFF. In nucleotides, the CDR3 is TGTGCCAGCAGCCAAGTCTCTGGGGGAGGGCCCTCCTACAATGAGCAGTTCTTC.

A single count supports this clone. V and J are TRBV30 and TRBJ1-5; TRBD1 might be the D (5 bases). CDR1 GTSNPN and CDR2 SVGIG come from the germline V gene (reference sequence). The germline V and J ends were trimmed by 4 bases and 4 bases, with 20 bases remaining between them. The CDR3 runs to 16 residues. CDR3 protein: CAWKEGAYHANQPQHF. CDR3 DNA: TGTGCCTGGAAGGAAGGGGCCTACCATGCAAATCAGCCCCAGCATTTT.

This clone was detected only once. The J gene is TRBJ2-3, the V gene TRBV7-9; D possibly matches TRBD1 or TRBD2 (5 bases each). Trimming shortened V by 1 base and J by 3 bases, and 14 bases separated the two germline ends. The CDR3 runs 16 residues. Germline values: CDR1 SEHNR, CDR2 FQNEAQ (reference sequence). The CDR3 region is CASSLGDGRGTDTQYF. The CDR3, as DNA: TGTGCCAGCAGCTTAGGGGACGGCCGCGGGACAGATACGCAGTATTTT.

The chain combines TRBV7-3 with TRBJ2-1; TRBD2 is a possible D gene (5 bases). The CDR3 has 11 amino acids. Germline lookup yields CDR1 SGHTA and CDR2 FQGTGA. Trimming took 3 bases from V and 8 from J, leaving 5 bases between them. In nucleotides, the CDR3 is TGTGCCAGCAGCTTGGGAGATGAGCAGTTCTTC. Amino acid sequence: CASSLGDEQFF.

The chain has TRBV19 and TRBJ2-1, with 10 bases identical to TRBD2. The V gene end was trimmed by 3 bases and the J gene end by 4 bases; junction bases not matched to a gene: 12. Looked up from germline, CDR1 is LNHDA and CDR2 is SQIVND (reference sequence). The CDR3 runs to 18 residues. As DNA, the CDR3 is TGTGCCAGTAGTATTCGGCTAGCGGGAGCTATGGGATACAATGAGCAGTTCTTC. It specifies CASSIRLAGAMGYNEQFF. The variable domain in full, completed from reference TRBV19 and TRBJ2-1, reads DGGITQSPKYLFRKEGQNVTLSCEQNLNHDAMYWYRQDPGQGLRLIYYSQIVNDFQKGDIAEGYSVSREKKESFPLTVTSAQKNPTAFYLCASSIRLAGAMGYNEQFFGPGTRLTVL.

The chain has TRBV2 and TRBJ1-2; possible D gene TRBD1, 6 bases. The CDR3 loop spans 14 amino acids. V gave up 6 bases and J gave up 6 bases, with 17 bases separating them. Germline V gene sequence: CDR1 SNHLY, CDR2 FYNNEI. CDR3 coding DNA: TGTGCCAGCAGGGGCGCGGGGGCGGTGAATGGCTACACCTTC. Protein: CASRGAGAVNGYTF. Complete variable domain (other parts from reference TRBV2 and TRBJ1-2): EPEVTQTPSHQVTQMGQEVILRCVPISNHLYFYWYRQILGQKVEFLVSFYNNEISEKSEIFDDQFSVERPDGSNFTLKIRSTKLEDSAMYFCASRGAGAVNGYTFGSGTRLTVV.

V usage is TRBV20-1 and J usage is TRBJ2-7; D remains ambiguous. The CDR3 spans 10 residues. Trimming removed 7 bases from V and 7 bases from J, with 11 bases in between. Germline V gene lookup returns CDR1 DFQATT and CDR2 SNEGSKA (reference sequence). The CDR3 is CSVLELEQYF. CDR3 coding DNA: TGCAGTGTACTCGAGTTGGAGCAGTACTTC.

J is TRBJ1-1 and V is TRBV2, with TRBD1 matching over 9 bases. The germline V gene has CDR1 SNHLY and CDR2 FYNNEI. This CDR3 has 15 residues. The J segment lost 5 bases and the V segment lost 5 bases, leaving 9 bases of the junction unmatched. The DNA of the CDR3 is TGTGCCAGCAGTAAGGACGGGACAGGGCGGACTGAAGCTTTCTTT. The encoded protein is CASSKDGTGRTEAFF.

This chain uses TRBV7-9 with TRBJ2-5; no firm D call. V lost 0 bases and J lost 4, with 9 bases in between. The germline CDR1 and CDR2 sequences are SEHNR and FQNEAQ (reference sequence). This CDR3 contains 14 residues. CDR3 DNA sequence: TGTGCCAGCAGCTTAGCCTCAAGCACAGAGACCCAGTACTTC. This sequence encodes CASSLASSTETQYF.

The chain is built from TRBV2 and TRBJ1-4; D ambiguous. Germline values: CDR1 SNHLY, CDR2 FYNNEI. Between the trimmed V and J ends, which lost 4 bases and 7 bases, there was a span of 10 bases. The CDR3 contains 13 residues. CDR3 DNA: TGTGCCAGCAGTGTTGAGCGCGCTGAAAAACTGTTTTTT. Residues: CASSVERAEKLFF.

This sequence joins TRBV19 and TRBJ2-2; the D is unclear. V was pared by 7 bases and J by 1 base, with 4 bases between. The CDR3 has 12 residues. Germline CDR1 and CDR2: LNHDA and SQIVND (reference sequence). CDR3 sequence: CASTRNTGELFF. The CDR3 DNA is TGTGCCAGTACCCGGAACACCGGGGAGCTGTTTTTT.